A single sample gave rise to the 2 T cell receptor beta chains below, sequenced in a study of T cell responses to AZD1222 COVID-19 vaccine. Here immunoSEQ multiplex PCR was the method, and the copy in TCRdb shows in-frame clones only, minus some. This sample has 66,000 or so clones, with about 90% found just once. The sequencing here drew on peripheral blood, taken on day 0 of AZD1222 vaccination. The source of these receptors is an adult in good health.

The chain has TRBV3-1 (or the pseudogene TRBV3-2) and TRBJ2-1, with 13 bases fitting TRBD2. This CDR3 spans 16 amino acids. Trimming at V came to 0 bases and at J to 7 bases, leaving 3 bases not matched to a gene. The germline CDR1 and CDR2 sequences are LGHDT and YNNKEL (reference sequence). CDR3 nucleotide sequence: TGTGCCAGCAGCCAAGAACTAGCGGGGGGGGAAAATGAGCAGTTCTTC. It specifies CASSQELAGGENEQFF.

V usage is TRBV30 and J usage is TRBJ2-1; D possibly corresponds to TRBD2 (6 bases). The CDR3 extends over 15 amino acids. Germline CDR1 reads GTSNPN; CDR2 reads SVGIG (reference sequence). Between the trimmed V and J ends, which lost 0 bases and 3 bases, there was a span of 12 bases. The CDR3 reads CAWSVTGEVYNEQFF. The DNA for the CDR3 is TGTGCCTGGAGTGTAACGGGAGAGGTCTACAATGAGCAGTTCTTC.